Below are 30 T cell receptor beta chains sequenced from a single sample in a study of identical twins. TCRdb ran MiXCR on the 5' RACE reads and lists one entry per CDR3 protein. The top ten clones hold roughly 4.2% of a sample with 240,000 or so distinct CDR3 sequences, 12% of them seen once. These data were likewise used in another study, on yellow fever vaccine responses in identical twins.

The sequenced sample consisted of memory (CD45RO+) T cells sorted from blood. The receptors stem from a woman aged 18-29 years in good health.

Many counts were recorded for this clonotype. The chain couples TRBV12-3 or TRBV12-4 to TRBJ2-7, with 11 bases lining up with TRBD2. The CDR3 is 15 amino acids. With V trimmed by 6 bases and J by 2 bases, 6 bases remained unmatched. CDR3 in amino acids: CASRPGTSGPYEQYF. Written as DNA, the CDR3 is TGTGCCAGCAGACCCGGGACTAGCGGACCCTACGAGCAGTACTTC.

The sample holds many counts of this clonotype. The rearrangement links TRBV5-1 to TRBJ2-3, with D unclear. V gave up 0 bases and J gave up 5 bases, with 7 bases separating them. The CDR3 length is 13 residues. Germline lookup yields CDR1 SGHRS and CDR2 YFSETQ. The CDR3 sequence is CASSLGFGDTQYF. CDR3 coding DNA: TGCGCCAGCAGCTTGGGTTTTGGAGATACGCAGTATTTT. Based on the CDR3 plus reference TRBV5-1 and TRBJ2-3, the full variable domain is KAGVTQTPRYLIKTRGQQVTLSCSPISGHRSVSWYQQTPGQGLQFLFEYFSETQRNKGNFPGRFSGRQFSNSRSEMNVSTLELGDSALYLCASSLGFGDTQYFGPGTRLTVL.

This chain joins TRBV3-1 and TRBJ2-5; D is unclear. The V end lost 5 bases, the J end lost 1 base, and 8 bases lay between the germline ends. Germline V CDR1 and CDR2: LGHDT, YNNKEL (reference sequence). The CDR3 has 13 amino acids. The CDR3 DNA sequence: TGTGCCAGCAGCAAGCTGGGCCAAGAGACCCAGTACTTC. This translates into CASSKLGQETQYF.

This clonotype was detected a few times. The chain combines TRBV11-2 with TRBJ2-5; unclear D gene. The V gene's germline CDR1 is SGHAT and CDR2 FQNNGV. The ends were cut back, 1 base at V and 5 bases at J, with 14 bases in the middle. CDR3 length: 15 residues. CDR3 loop: CASSLVKPLGETQYF. The CDR3 coding sequence is TGTGCCAGCAGCTTAGTAAAACCACTCGGGGAGACCCAGTACTTC.

This clonotype appeared a few times. The V gene is TRBV4-1, the J gene TRBJ2-5; 8 bases agree with TRBD2. CDR3 length equals 16 residues. Germline-derived CDR1 and CDR2 are MGHRA and YSYEKL. Trimming took 1 base from V and 5 from J; bases not matched to a gene: 9. The CDR3 sequence is CASSQVGSGVTETQYF. The CDR3 coding sequence is TGCGCCAGCAGCCAAGTGGGTAGCGGGGTGACGGAGACCCAGTACTTC.

This chain connects TRBV2 to TRBJ2-3; D is tentatively TRBD1 or TRBD2 (6 bases each). CDR1 and CDR2 from the germline V gene are SNHLY and FYNNEI. The CDR3 loop spans 16 amino acids. The V end was cut by 1 base, the J end by 0 bases, with 11 bases between. The CDR3 DNA follows: TGTGCCAGCAGTGAAGTCCGGGGGCCTAGCACAGATACGCAGTATTTT. It codes for CASSEVRGPSTDTQYF.

The chain has TRBV5-1 and TRBJ2-5; D possibly corresponds to TRBD1 (6 bases). This CDR3 has 14 amino acids. CDR1 and CDR2 (germline): SGHRS, YFSETQ. V was trimmed by 5 bases and J by 2 bases, leaving 13 bases between them. The CDR3 nucleotides read TGCGCCAGCAGACCTAGGACAGATCAAGAGACCCAGTACTTC. Encoded protein: CASRPRTDQETQYF.

CDR3 in amino acids: CASSSGAWGQPQHF. In nucleotides, the CDR3 is TGTGCCAGCAGCTCCGGGGCATGGGGACAGCCCCAGCATTTT. V usage is TRBV6-2 or TRBV6-3 and J usage is TRBJ1-5, with a possible D match to TRBD1 (5 bases). This CDR3 has 14 residues. Per the germline V gene, CDR1 is MNHEY and CDR2 is SVGEGT. V lost 6 bases to trimming and J lost 7 bases, with 16 bases between them.

The chain links TRBV5-5 to TRBJ2-1; D possibly corresponds to TRBD1 (6 bases). Germline loops: CDR1 SGHKS, CDR2 YYEKEE (reference sequence). The CDR3 loop spans 13 amino acids. The ends were cut back, 5 bases at V and 8 bases at J, with 14 bases in the middle. CDR3 sequence (DNA): TGTGCCAGCAGTTTGTGGGGGCCCGATGAGCAGTTCTTC. It encodes CASSLWGPDEQFF.

V and J are TRBV12-3 or TRBV12-4 and TRBJ1-3; tentative D call: TRBD1 (6 bases). This CDR3 comprises 15 residues. V was clipped by 3 bases and J by 0 bases, with 9 bases between them. CDR3 amino acids: CASSFGGLSGNTIYF. CDR3 nucleotides: TGTGCCAGCAGTTTTGGGGGGCTCTCTGGAAACACCATATATTTT.

Ten or more counts support this clonotype. The CDR3 loop is CASSLAGGGTQYF. Written as DNA, the CDR3 is TGTGCCAGCAGTTTGGCGGGGGGGGGGACCCAGTACTTC. The V and J genes are TRBV7-2 and TRBJ2-5, with 9 bases aligning to TRBD2. This CDR3 is built from 13 residues. Germline assignment: CDR1 SGHTA and CDR2 FQGNSA. V lost 6 bases to trimming and J lost 7 bases; unmatched junction nucleotides: 6.

V and J are TRBV7-8 and TRBJ2-1, with TRBD1 identical over 7 bases. CDR3 size: 16 residues. Looked up from germline, CDR1 is SGHVS and CDR2 is FQNEAQ. V was pared by 4 bases and J by 12 bases, with 18 bases of the junction left unmatched. Written as DNA, the CDR3 is TGTGCCAGCAGCTCCGATTTATTCCGGGACAGTCTAGGGCAGTTCTTC. Translated: CASSSDLFRDSLGQFF.

This clonotype was seen a few times. CDR3: CASGPGGNRETQYF. In nucleotides, the CDR3 is TGTGCCAGCGGGCCAGGGGGCAACAGAGAGACCCAGTACTTC. The rearrangement uses TRBV12-3 or TRBV12-4 and TRBJ2-5, with TRBD1 matching over 8 bases. The CDR3 extends over 14 amino acids. V lost 8 bases to trimming and J lost 4 bases; unmatched junction nucleotides: 9.

Only a few counts were recorded for this clonotype. The chain joins TRBV9 to TRBJ2-1, with D possibly TRBD2 on 5 matching bases. CDR1 and CDR2 from the germline V gene are SGDLS and YYNGEE. With 3 bases removed from V and 10 bases from J, the gap between germline ends came to 11 bases. There are 12 residues in the CDR3. The CDR3 coding sequence is TGTGCCAGCAGCGCCCTAGCTGGCGAGCAGTTCTTC. This translates into CASSALAGEQFF. Based on the CDR3 plus reference TRBV9 and TRBJ2-1, the full variable domain is DSGVTQTPKHLITATGQRVTLRCSPRSGDLSVYWYQQSLDQGLQFLIQYYNGEERAKGNILERFSAQQFPDLHSELNLSSLELGDSALYFCASSALAGEQFFGPGTRLTVL.

This clonotype has at least ten counts. The V call is TRBV5-1, the J call TRBJ1-1, with 7 bases identical to TRBD1. With 6 bases clipped from V and 5 bases from J, the junction kept 10 bases outside the gene matches. CDR1 and CDR2 (germline): SGHRS, YFSETQ. This CDR3 comprises 14 residues. The CDR3 DNA reads as TGCGCCAGCACTTCACGACAGGGAGGGACTGAAGCTTTCTTT. Amino acids: CASTSRQGGTEAFF.

This clonotype was recorded at least ten times. J is TRBJ2-1 and V is TRBV29-1; TRBD2 matches 9 bases. The CDR3 is made up of 14 amino acids. V shed 4 bases and J 9 bases; nucleotides not matched to a gene: 10. From germline, CDR1 is SQVTM and CDR2 ANQGSEA. CDR3 bases: TGCAGCGTTGGAAGGGACGCGGGAGGGGCTGAGCAGTTCTTC. Translating it yields CSVGRDAGGAEQFF.

V usage is TRBV20-1 and J usage is TRBJ1-1, with 7 bases aligning to TRBD1. CDR1 and CDR2 from the germline V gene are DFQATT and SNEGSKA (reference sequence). The length of the CDR3 is 14 residues. The V gene end was trimmed by 1 base and the J gene end by 5 bases; junction bases not matched to a gene: 7. CDR3 in DNA: TGCAGTGCTAGAGGGCGACAGGGTTGGACTGAAGCTTTCTTT. It is translated as CSARGRQGWTEAFF.

The chain joins TRBV20-1 to TRBJ2-1; unclear D gene. Looked up from germline, CDR1 is DFQATT and CDR2 is SNEGSKA (reference sequence). The CDR3 is 14 residues long. Trimming took off 6 bases at V and 3 bases at J, with 15 bases between the two ends. CDR3: CSAKAPTSYNEQFF. CDR3 nucleotide sequence: TGCAGTGCGAAGGCCCCGACAAGCTACAATGAGCAGTTCTTC.

This chain joins TRBV3-1 and TRBJ2-5; the match to TRBD2 covers 10 bases. Germline trimming cut 4 bases from V and 9 bases from J; bases unmatched to any gene: 8. The germline gives CDR1 LGHDT, CDR2 YNNKEL (reference sequence). The CDR3 loop spans 14 amino acids. CDR3 amino acids: CASSLRTSGRSQYF. CDR3 DNA: TGTGCCAGCAGCCTTAGGACTAGCGGACGGTCCCAGTACTTC.

This clonotype was recorded many times. CDR3 nucleotides: TGTGCCAGCAGTGCTTCGGATGGAAACACCATATATTTT. Protein: CASSASDGNTIYF. The gene calls are TRBV6-1 and TRBJ1-3; D is unresolved. V dropped 4 bases and J dropped 3 bases, with 7 bases sitting between them. CDR3 length: 13 amino acids. Germline values: CDR1 MNHNS, CDR2 SASEGT.

This clonotype has a count of ten or more. The chain has TRBV7-8 and TRBJ2-1; weak D call: TRBD2 (5 bases). This CDR3 comprises 16 residues. Germline V gene data show CDR1 as SGHVS and CDR2 as FQNEAQ. The V gene lost 1 base and the J gene lost 4 bases, with 14 bases spanning the gap. CDR3 sequence (DNA): TGTGCCAGCAGCTTAGTGAGTCTCTCGGGGTACAATGAGCAGTTCTTC. It codes for CASSLVSLSGYNEQFF.

The V and J genes are TRBV6-5 and TRBJ2-2; 9 bases map to TRBD2. Germline CDR1 is MNHEY and CDR2 is SVGAGI. The trim removed 1 base at V and 4 bases at J, leaving 4 bases unmatched. This CDR3 region has 16 residues. The CDR3 is CASSYYAGGGTGELFF. The CDR3 bases are TGTGCCAGCAGTTACTATGCGGGGGGGGGCACCGGGGAGCTGTTTTTT.

The chain is built from TRBV10-3 and TRBJ1-1; D not certain. Trimming took 11 bases from V and 0 from J, leaving 13 bases between them. This CDR3 is built from 13 residues. The germline CDR1 and CDR2 sequences are ENHRY and SYGVKD. The CDR3 DNA is TGTGCCTTACGAGGCAGCCTGAACACTGAAGCTTTCTTT. This encodes CALRGSLNTEAFF.

This clonotype has a count of ten or more. The chain employs TRBV12-3 or TRBV12-4 and TRBJ2-1, with 9 bases lining up with TRBD2. The CDR3 runs 14 residues. Trimming removed 7 bases from V and 4 bases from J; junction bases left unmatched: 5. CDR3 region: CASTRREGYNEQFF. CDR3 coding DNA: TGTGCCAGCACTAGGCGGGAGGGATACAATGAGCAGTTCTTC.

The rearrangement joins TRBV7-2 to TRBJ1-5; a possible D gene is TRBD1 (6 bases). V lost 5 bases and J lost 0, with 8 bases in between. CDR1 is SGHTA and CDR2 is FQGNSA in the germline V gene. The CDR3 runs to 14 residues. CDR3 sequence: CASSRQVSNQPQHF. The CDR3 DNA reads as TGTGCCAGCAGCCGACAGGTTAGCAATCAGCCCCAGCATTTT.

This clonotype appeared a few times. This chain joins TRBV27 and TRBJ2-4; a possible D gene is TRBD2 (6 bases). CDR1 and CDR2 from the germline V gene are MNHEY and SMNVEV (reference sequence). The CDR3 is 19 residues long. V was shortened by 4 bases and J by 9 bases, with 31 bases between the two germline ends. The CDR3 protein is CASSSPDLAGGGRWGIQYF. CDR3 in DNA: TGTGCCAGCAGTTCCCCGGACCTGGCCGGGGGAGGTCGCTGGGGCATTCAGTACTTC.

The V and J genes are TRBV25-1 and TRBJ2-1, with 9 bases matching TRBD1. V was pared by 4 bases and J by 1 base, with 8 bases of the junction left unmatched. Germline lookup yields CDR1 MGHDK and CDR2 SYGVNS. This CDR3 is 17 amino acids long. CDR3 loop: CASSASFGTGSYNEQFF. The CDR3 DNA reads as TGTGCCAGCAGTGCCTCATTCGGGACAGGGTCCTACAATGAGCAGTTCTTC.

This clonotype was counted at least ten times. The chain has TRBV5-1 and TRBJ2-7, with 7 nucleotides matching TRBD1. J gave up 3 bases and V 7 bases, and 13 bases lay outside the gene matches. The CDR3 covers 15 residues. Germline loops: CDR1 SGHRS, CDR2 YFSETQ. DNA for the CDR3: TGCGCCAGCGGCGCCGAGGGACAGAAATTCTACGAGCAGTACTTC. Translating it yields CASGAEGQKFYEQYF.

The table lists this clonotype with a few counts. This chain uses TRBV6-1 with TRBJ2-7; D might be TRBD1 (6 bases). Germline V CDR1 and CDR2: MNHNS, SASEGT. The CDR3 runs 13 residues. The germline V and J ends were trimmed by 3 bases and 11 bases, with 17 bases remaining between them. The DNA for the CDR3 is TGTGCCAGCAGTGAGGGCAGGGGAGCTGGGGAGTACTTC. It is translated as CASSEGRGAGEYF.

The chain combines TRBV7-2 with TRBJ1-5; 10 bases match TRBD1. Germline V gene lookup returns CDR1 SGHTA and CDR2 FQGNSA. Trimming removed 1 base from V and 5 bases from J; junction bases left unmatched: 2. CDR3 size: 15 residues. CDR3 nucleotide sequence: TGTGCCAGCAGCTTAGGGGGACAGGGGCATCAGCCCCAGCATTTT. Amino acid sequence: CASSLGGQGHQPQHF.